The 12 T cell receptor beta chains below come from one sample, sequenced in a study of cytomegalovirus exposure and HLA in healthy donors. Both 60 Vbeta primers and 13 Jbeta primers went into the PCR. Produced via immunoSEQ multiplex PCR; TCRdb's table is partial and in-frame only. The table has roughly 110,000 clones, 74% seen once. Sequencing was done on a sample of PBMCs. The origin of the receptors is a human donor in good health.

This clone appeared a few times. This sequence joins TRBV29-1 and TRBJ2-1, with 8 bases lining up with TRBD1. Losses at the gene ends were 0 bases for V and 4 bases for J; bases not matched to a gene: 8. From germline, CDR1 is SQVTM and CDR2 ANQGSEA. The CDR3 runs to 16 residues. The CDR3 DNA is TGCAGCGTTGAAGACAGGGGGCCCTTTCTTTACAATGAGCAGTTCTTC. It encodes CSVEDRGPFLYNEQFF.

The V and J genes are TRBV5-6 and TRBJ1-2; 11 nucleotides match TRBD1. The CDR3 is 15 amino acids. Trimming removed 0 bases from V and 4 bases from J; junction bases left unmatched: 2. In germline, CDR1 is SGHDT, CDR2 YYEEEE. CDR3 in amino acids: CASSLGTGGFYGYTF. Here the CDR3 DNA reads TGTGCCAGCAGCTTGGGGACAGGGGGCTTCTATGGCTACACCTTC.

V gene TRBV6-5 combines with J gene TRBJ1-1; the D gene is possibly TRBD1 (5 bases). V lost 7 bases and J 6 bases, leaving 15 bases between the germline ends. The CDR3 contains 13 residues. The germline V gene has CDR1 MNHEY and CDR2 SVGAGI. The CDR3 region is CASMWGVGAEAFF. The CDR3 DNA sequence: TGTGCCAGCATGTGGGGGGTGGGGGCTGAAGCTTTCTTT.

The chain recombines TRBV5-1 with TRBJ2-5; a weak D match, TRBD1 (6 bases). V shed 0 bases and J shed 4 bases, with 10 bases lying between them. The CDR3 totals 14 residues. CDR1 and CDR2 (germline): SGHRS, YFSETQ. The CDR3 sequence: CASSLEGDPETQYF. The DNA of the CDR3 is TGCGCCAGCAGCTTGGAGGGGGACCCAGAGACCCAGTACTTC.

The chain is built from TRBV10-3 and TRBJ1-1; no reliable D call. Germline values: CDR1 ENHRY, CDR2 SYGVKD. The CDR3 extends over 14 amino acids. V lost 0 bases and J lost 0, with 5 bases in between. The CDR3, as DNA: TGTGCCATCAGTGAGTCAAGAGTGAACACTGAAGCTTTCTTT. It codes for CAISESRVNTEAFF.

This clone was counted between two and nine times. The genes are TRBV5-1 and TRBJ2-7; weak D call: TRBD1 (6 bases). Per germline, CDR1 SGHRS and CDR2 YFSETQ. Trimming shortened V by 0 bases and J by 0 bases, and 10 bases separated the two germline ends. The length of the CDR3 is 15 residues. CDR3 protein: CASSLVPGASYEQYF. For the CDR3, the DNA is TGCGCCAGCAGCTTGGTACCAGGGGCCTCCTACGAGCAGTACTTC.

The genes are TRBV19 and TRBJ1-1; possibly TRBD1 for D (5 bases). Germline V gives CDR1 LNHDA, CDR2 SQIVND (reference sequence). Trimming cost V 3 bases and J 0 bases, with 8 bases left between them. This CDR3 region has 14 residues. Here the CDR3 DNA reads TGTGCCAGTAGTATGCAGGGAATGAACACTGAAGCTTTCTTT. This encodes CASSMQGMNTEAFF.

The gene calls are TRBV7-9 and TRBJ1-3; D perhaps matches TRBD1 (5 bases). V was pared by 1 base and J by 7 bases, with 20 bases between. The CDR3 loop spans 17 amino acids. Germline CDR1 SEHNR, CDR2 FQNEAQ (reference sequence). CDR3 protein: CASSLVMGPRVGNTIYF. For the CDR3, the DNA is TGTGCCAGCAGCTTAGTTATGGGGCCCCGGGTCGGCAACACCATATATTTT.

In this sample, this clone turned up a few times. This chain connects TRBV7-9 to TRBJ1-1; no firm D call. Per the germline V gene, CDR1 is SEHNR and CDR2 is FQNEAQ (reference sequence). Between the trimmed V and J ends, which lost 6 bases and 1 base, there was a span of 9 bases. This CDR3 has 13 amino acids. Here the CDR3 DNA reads TGTGCCAGCAGGATGGGAGGGAACACTGAAGCTTTCTTT. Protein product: CASRMGGNTEAFF. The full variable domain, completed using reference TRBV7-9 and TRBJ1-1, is DTGVSQNPRHKITKRGQNVTFRCDPISEHNRLYWYRQTLGQGPEFLTYFQNEAQLEKSRLLSDRFSAERPKGSFSTLEIQRTEQGDSAMYLCASRMGGNTEAFFGQGTRLTVV.

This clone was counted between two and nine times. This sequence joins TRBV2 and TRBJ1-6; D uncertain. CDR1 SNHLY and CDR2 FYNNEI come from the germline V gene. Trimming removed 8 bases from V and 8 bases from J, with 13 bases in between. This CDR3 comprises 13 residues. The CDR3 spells CASVAGPDSPLHF. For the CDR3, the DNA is TGTGCCAGCGTGGCAGGTCCCGATTCACCCCTCCACTTT.

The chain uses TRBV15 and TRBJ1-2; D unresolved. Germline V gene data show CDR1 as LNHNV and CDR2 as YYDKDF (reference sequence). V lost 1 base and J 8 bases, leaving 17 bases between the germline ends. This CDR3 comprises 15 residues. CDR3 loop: CATSRARGKLEGYTF. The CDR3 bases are TGTGCCACCAGCAGAGCCCGGGGAAAGCTGGAAGGCTACACCTTC.

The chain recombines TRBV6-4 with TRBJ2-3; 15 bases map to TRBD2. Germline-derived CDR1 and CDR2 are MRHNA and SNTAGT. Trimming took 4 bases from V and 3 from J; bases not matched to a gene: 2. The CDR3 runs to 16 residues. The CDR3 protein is CASSAGTSGGTDTQYF. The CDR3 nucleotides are TGTGCCAGCAGTGCCGGGACTAGCGGGGGGACAGATACGCAGTATTTT.